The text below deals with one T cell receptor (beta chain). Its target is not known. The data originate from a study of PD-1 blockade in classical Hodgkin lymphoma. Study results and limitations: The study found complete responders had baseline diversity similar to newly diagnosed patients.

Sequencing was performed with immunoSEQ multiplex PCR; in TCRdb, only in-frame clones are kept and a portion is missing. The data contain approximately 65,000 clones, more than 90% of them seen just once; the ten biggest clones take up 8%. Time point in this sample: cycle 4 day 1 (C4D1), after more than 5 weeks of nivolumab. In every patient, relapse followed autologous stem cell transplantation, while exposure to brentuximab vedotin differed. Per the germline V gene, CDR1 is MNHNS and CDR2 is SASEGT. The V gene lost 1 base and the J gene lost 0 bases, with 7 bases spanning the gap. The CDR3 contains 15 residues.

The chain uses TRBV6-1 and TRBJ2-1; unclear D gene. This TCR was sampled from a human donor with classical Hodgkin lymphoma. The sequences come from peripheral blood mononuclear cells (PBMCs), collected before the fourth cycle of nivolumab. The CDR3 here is CASSEGVFSYNEQFF. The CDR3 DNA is TGTGCCAGCAGTGAAGGCGTCTTCTCCTACAATGAGCAGTTCTTC.